This paragraph reports one TCR beta chain. These data come from a study of blood T cell repertoires in COVID-19. Only in-frame clones appear in the TCRdb table, and some are missing; sequencing was by immunoSEQ multiplex PCR. Counted here are about 42,000 clones, about 82% occurring once; the ten biggest clones make up 59%. Sequenced: peripheral blood. The TCR was taken from a man between 65 and 85 years old with acute or convalescent COVID-19.

The CDR3 sequence is CASRTGHLNEQFF. The DNA for the CDR3 is TGTGCCAGCAGGACGGGACACCTCAATGAGCAGTTCTTC. This rearrangement joins TRBV6-5 to TRBJ2-1; tentatively, D is TRBD1 (6 bases). V was trimmed by 6 bases and J by 6 bases, leaving 12 bases between them. CDR3 length: 13 amino acids. Germline CDR1 MNHEY, CDR2 SVGAGI.